Presented here are 6 T cell receptor beta chains from one specimen sequenced in a study of T cells in narcolepsy. TCRdb keeps only in-frame clones here, not all; method: immunoSEQ multiplex PCR. The sample consists of roughly 98 clones, just under 45% of them appearing once. For these TCRs, the target antigens are not known. Material: cultured CD8+ T cells from cerebrospinal fluid. The source is a human donor with narcolepsy.

The chain carries TRBV6-1 and TRBJ2-7, with D perhaps matching TRBD1 (5 bases). The CDR3 sequence is 13 residues long. The V and J ends lost 5 bases and 5 bases respectively, with 13 bases between them. CDR1 is MNHNS, CDR2 SASEGT, per germline. DNA for the CDR3: TGTGCCAGCAGTACCCCAGGGAAACACGAGCAGTACTTC. Translated: CASSTPGKHEQYF.

With respect to this clone: Relative to the germline gene, one junction end is altered; a read error may explain this. The chain has TRBV2 and TRBJ2-3, with D possibly TRBD1 on 6 matching bases. The last part of the DNA fits TRBJ2-7 better; the J call may be wrong. CDR1 is SNHLY, CDR2 FYNNEI, per germline. The CDR3 sequence is 15 residues long. CDR3 protein: CARRADGTLPYEQYF. The CDR3 DNA reads as TGTGCCCGCAGGGCGGATGGGACACTTCCCTACGAGCAGTACTTC.

Of note for this clone: A single base is all that separates this from a far larger clone, so a read error is likely. The chain carries TRBV6-6 and TRBJ1-1; tentatively, D is TRBD1 (5 bases). The CDR3 totals 15 residues. The germline V and J ends were trimmed by 7 bases and 0 bases, with 15 bases remaining between them. The germline V gene has CDR1 MNHNY and CDR2 SVGAGI (reference sequence). For the CDR3, the DNA is TGTGCCAGCACCCCCTGGGGCGGTCTGAACACTGAAGCTTTCTTT. Its protein is CASTPWGGLNTEAFF.

This clone is judged large. The chain is built from TRBV28 and TRBJ1-1; D may be TRBD1 (6 bases). Deletions cut 7 bases from V and 5 bases from J, with 17 bases between. Germline loops: CDR1 MDHEN, CDR2 SYDVKM. CDR3 size: 14 residues. The DNA of the CDR3 is TGTGCCAGCACCCCTAGAGGGGGAAGGACTGAAGCTTTCTTT. Translation: CASTPRGGRTEAFF. The full variable domain, completed using reference TRBV28 and TRBJ1-1, is DVKVTQSSRYLVKRTGEKVFLECVQDMDHENMFWYRQDPGLGLRLIYFSYDVKMKEKGDIPEGYSVSREKKERFSLILESASTNQTSMYLCASTPRGGRTEAFFGQGTRLTVV.

This clone was seen a handful of times. V usage is TRBV11-2 and J usage is TRBJ2-5; no clear D. The DNA end is more similar to TRBJ2-7, so the J call may be wrong. CDR1 is SGHAT, CDR2 FQNNGV, per germline. The CDR3 runs 11 residues. This CDR3 is CASSPSYEQYF. The CDR3 bases are TGTGCCAGCAGCCCGTCCTACGAGCAGTACTTC.

In this sample, this clone is hyperexpanded (1% or more). J is TRBJ1-1 and V is TRBV6-6, with D maybe TRBD1 (5 bases). In germline, CDR1 is MNHNY, CDR2 SVGAGI (reference sequence). V lost 7 bases and J 0 bases, leaving 15 bases between the germline ends. CDR3 length equals 15 residues. CDR3 nucleotides: TGTGCCAGCACCCCCTGGGGCGGTATGAACACTGAAGCTTTCTTT. It encodes CASTPWGGMNTEAFF.